One sample yielded the 14 T cell receptor beta chains listed below, sequenced in a study of cytotoxic CD8 clonotypes in ibrutinib-treated CLL. The protocol was immunoSEQ multiplex PCR, while the TCRdb copy is restricted to in-frame clones and leaves out a portion. The repertoire holds tens of thousands of clones, 68% seen once, with 28% in the top ten. Material: PBMCs, obtained after 24 months of ibrutinib treatment. These receptors came from a human donor with chronic lymphocytic leukemia.

The gene calls are TRBV19 and TRBJ2-1; possibly TRBD1 for D (6 bases). Trimming left V 6 bases short and J 8 bases short, with 17 bases between. CDR1 and CDR2 (germline): LNHDA, SQIVND (reference sequence). The CDR3 extends over 14 amino acids. CDR3 sequence (DNA): TGTGCCAGTAGACCAACAGGGTCTTTCGATGAGCAGTTCTTC. It translates to CASRPTGSFDEQFF.

V and J are TRBV7-9 and TRBJ2-5; D uncertain. V lost 2 bases and J 3 bases, leaving 1 base between the germline ends. CDR1 and CDR2 (germline): SEHNR, FQNEAQ (reference sequence). The CDR3 is 11 residues long. The CDR3 sequence is CASSLKETQYF. In nucleotides, the CDR3 is TGTGCCAGCAGCTTAAAAGAGACCCAGTACTTC.

The chain joins TRBV30 to TRBJ2-3; 8 nucleotides line up with TRBD2. V gave up 8 bases and J gave up 5 bases; unmatched junction bases: 9. The CDR3 is 13 residues long. The germline V gene encodes CDR1 GTSNPN and CDR2 SVGIG (reference sequence). CDR3 loop: CARGAGAGDTQYF. DNA of the CDR3: TGTGCCCGAGGAGCGGGGGCGGGAGATACGCAGTATTTT.

This chain uses TRBV30 with TRBJ1-1; no definite D call. The CDR3 contains 13 residues. V shed 7 bases and J shed 0 bases, with 12 bases lying between them. Germline CDR1 and CDR2: GTSNPN and SVGIG (reference sequence). The CDR3 region has the DNA TGTGCCTTTCTCTCCCCTTTGAACACTGAAGCTTTCTTT. Encoded protein: CAFLSPLNTEAFF. Full variable domain (rest looked up from reference TRBV30 and TRBJ1-1): SQTIHQWPATLVQPVGSPLSLECTVEGTSNPNLYWYRQAAGRGLQLLFYSVGIGQISSEVPQNLSASRPQDRQFILSSKKLLLSDSGFYLCAFLSPLNTEAFFGQGTRLTVV.

This chain joins TRBV7-6 and TRBJ2-2; no reliable D call. This CDR3 has 14 residues. The V end was cut by 0 bases, the J end by 3 bases, with 5 bases between. CDR1 SGHVS and CDR2 FNYEAQ come from the germline V gene. The CDR3 DNA reads as TGTGCCAGCAGCTTAGCTGATGACACCGGGGAGCTGTTTTTT. Translated, it gives CASSLADDTGELFF.

This clone was counted only a few times. V is TRBV19 and J is TRBJ1-5, with a possible D match to TRBD1 (6 bases). CDR3 size: 14 residues. Germline lookup yields CDR1 LNHDA and CDR2 SQIVND (reference sequence). The germline V and J ends were trimmed by 7 bases and 4 bases, with 14 bases remaining between them. CDR3 amino acids: CASNQWGLNQPQHF. DNA of the CDR3: TGTGCCAGTAACCAATGGGGGCTGAATCAGCCCCAGCATTTT.

This chain joins TRBV5-4 and TRBJ2-1; the D gene is possibly TRBD1 (6 bases). Germline CDR1 is SGHNT and CDR2 is YYREEE (reference sequence). The length of the CDR3 is 16 residues. The V and J ends lost 0 bases and 0 bases respectively, with 10 bases between them. The CDR3 loop reads CASSLGGPSSYNEQFF. The CDR3 DNA sequence: TGTGCCAGCAGCTTGGGGGGGCCAAGCTCCTACAATGAGCAGTTCTTC.

The rearrangement joins TRBV19 to TRBJ2-7; TRBD2 matches 8 bases. The CDR3 sequence is 19 residues long. V lost 6 bases, J lost 4 bases, and 23 bases stayed unmatched. CDR1 is LNHDA, CDR2 SQIVND, per germline (reference sequence). The CDR3 region is CASRELLFLGGGTPYEQYF. The DNA of the CDR3 is TGTGCCAGTAGGGAGCTTCTCTTTTTGGGCGGGGGGACCCCTTACGAGCAGTACTTC.

In this sample, this clone turned up a few times. This chain connects TRBV9 to TRBJ1-4, with a tentative D call TRBD1 (5 bases). CDR3 length equals 14 residues. Trimming shortened V by 1 base and J by 4 bases, and 8 bases separated the two germline ends. Germline V CDR1 and CDR2: SGDLS, YYNGEE. CDR3 region: CASSVQGGNEKLFF. CDR3 bases: TGTGCCAGCAGCGTACAGGGTGGTAATGAAAAACTGTTTTTT.

J is TRBJ1-2 and V is TRBV2; D remains ambiguous. CDR3 length: 14 amino acids. The germline gives CDR1 SNHLY, CDR2 FYNNEI. V gave up 1 base and J gave up 3 bases, with 9 bases separating them. CDR3 DNA sequence: TGTGCCAGCAGTGAAGTCGGACCGTACTATGGCTACACCTTC. The encoded protein is CASSEVGPYYGYTF.

This clone has just one count. The chain has TRBV5-5 and TRBJ1-6; a possible D gene is TRBD1 (5 bases). This CDR3 spans 14 amino acids. CDR1 is SGHKS, CDR2 YYEKEE, per germline (reference sequence). The V end lost 2 bases, the J end lost 9 bases, and 12 bases lay between the germline ends. The CDR3, as DNA: TGTGCCAGCAGCTTAAGAGGGGAAGGTTCACCCCTCCACTTT. This sequence encodes CASSLRGEGSPLHF.

This clone was found a few times. This chain connects TRBV6-6 to TRBJ1-1, with D unresolved. Trimming stripped 2 bases from V and 2 bases from J, with 9 bases between. The germline CDR1 and CDR2 sequences are MNHNY and SVGAGI (reference sequence). The CDR3 extends over 14 amino acids. The CDR3 nucleotides are TGTGCCAGCAGTTACAAGGGAGATAACACTGAAGCTTTCTTT. The encoded protein is CASSYKGDNTEAFF.

This clone was counted a single time. This chain uses TRBV5-1 with TRBJ1-6; weak D call: TRBD1 (5 bases). The CDR3 has 15 amino acids. Between the trimmed V and J ends, which lost 4 bases and 7 bases, there was a span of 15 bases. The germline V gene has CDR1 SGHRS and CDR2 YFSETQ. CDR3 nucleotide sequence: TGCGCCAGCAGCCCCCTAGGGGCAGGGAATTCACCCCTCCACTTT. This encodes CASSPLGAGNSPLHF.

A single count supports this clone. The gene calls are TRBV19 and TRBJ1-5; 8 bases align to TRBD1. The CDR3 runs 16 residues. Unmatched junction bases numbered 10, after V lost 5 bases and J lost 4 bases. The germline CDR1 and CDR2 sequences are LNHDA and SQIVND (reference sequence). The CDR3 region is CASSPRDRGRNQPQHF. The CDR3 region has the DNA TGTGCCAGTAGTCCCCGCGACAGGGGTCGTAATCAGCCCCAGCATTTT.